The rows below give T cell receptor beta chains drawn from one sample of a study of T cell repertoires in cytomegalovirus infection. Their antigens remain unidentified. TCRdb reprocessed the reads via MiXCR and lists one record per CDR3 protein. The table includes roughly 990,000 distinct CDR3 sequences, 31% detected once. The source was cultured CD8+ T cells from PBMCs, collected from culture after CMV antigen stimulation. These receptors were obtained from a human donor in good health (CMV status not recorded). Some clones in this sample may be carry-over from other donors' samples. The CDR3 runs from the conserved cysteine through the conserved F or W. The D gene is left open where the match is weak. The size of a clone is reported for some rows only, either as once, few or many, or as a class for expanded clones.

len	v_gene	j_gene	d_gene	abundance	CDR3nt	CDR3aa
15	TRBV2	TRBJ2-1	NA	NA	TGTGCCAGCAGTGACGGGACCAGCCTCTGGAATGAGCAGTTCTTC	CASSDGTSLWNEQFF
14	TRBV4-1	TRBJ2-1	NA	NA	TGCGCCAGCAGCCCACGGGTGGCCGAGAATGAGCAGTTCTTC	CASSPRVAENEQFF
15	TRBV7-9	TRBJ2-3	TRBD2	NA	TGTGCCAGCAGCTCCTGGACTAGAATGACAGATACGCAGTATTTT	CASSSWTRMTDTQYF
17	TRBV5-1	TRBJ1-1	NA	NA	TGCGCCAGCAGCTTGGTGGGGCCACCCCCTTTGAACACTGAAGCTTTCTTT	CASSLVGPPPLNTEAFF
15	TRBV27	TRBJ1-2	TRBD1	once	TGTGCCAGCAGTTCTGGGACAGGGGTTTGGTATGGCTACACCTTC	CASSSGTGVWYGYTF
16	TRBV6-6	TRBJ1-4	NA	NA	TGTGCCAGCAGTTACTACCCAGGGGTGGCGAAGGAAAAACTGTTTTTT	CASSYYPGVAKEKLFF
16	TRBV24-1	TRBJ1-1	TRBD1	NA	TGTGCCACCAGTGACCCTAGGACAGGGGGCAACACTGAAGCTTTCTTT	CATSDPRTGGNTEAFF
16	TRBV7-3	TRBJ2-2	TRBD2	NA	TGTGCCAGCAGTCCAGCAACCGGACTAGATGCCGGGGAGCTGTTTTTT	CASSPATGLDAGELFF
16	TRBV15	TRBJ2-1	TRBD1	NA	TGTGCCACCAGCAGAGTCCTCGGGACAGGGAATGATGAGCAGTTCTTC	CATSRVLGTGNDEQFF
20	TRBV12-3/TRBV12-4	TRBJ1-2	NA	NA	TGTGCCAGCACTACGGCCCGGTGGCCGAAGCTGGACGGGGCTAACTATGGCTACACCTTC	CASTTARWPKLDGANYGYTF
13	TRBV6-1	TRBJ1-1	NA	NA	TGTGCCAGCAGGCTTGGGTCCTTCACTGAAGCTTTCTTT	CASRLGSFTEAFF
13	TRBV19	TRBJ1-5	NA	few	TGTGCCAGTAGTATAAGGGATTATCAGCCCCAGCATTTT	CASSIRDYQPQHF
16	TRBV6-1	TRBJ2-1	NA	NA	TGTGCCAGCAGTCCCACTCCCCAGGGGACGTACAATGAGCAGTTCTTC	CASSPTPQGTYNEQFF
15	TRBV7-9	TRBJ2-5	TRBD1	NA	TGTGCCAGCATCTCTGCGGGACAGGACAATTGGACCCAGTACTTC	CASISAGQDNWTQYF
14	TRBV5-6	TRBJ1-2	TRBD1	few	TGTGCCAGCGCCTGGGACAGTCTTCTCGACGGCTACACCTTC	CASAWDSLLDGYTF
14	TRBV20-1	TRBJ2-5	TRBD2	few	TGCAGTGCGGCCTCTCCCAGCGGGGAAGAGACCCAGTACTTC	CSAASPSGEETQYF
15	TRBV27	TRBJ1-1	NA	NA	TGTGCCAGCAGTTCACAAACCGGACGGAACACTGAAGCTTTCTTT	CASSSQTGRNTEAFF
15	TRBV7-9	TRBJ1-5	NA	NA	TGTGCCAGCACCATCGGGGGGGCTAGCAATCAGCCCCAGCATTTT	CASTIGGASNQPQHF
16	TRBV6-5	TRBJ1-5	NA	few	TGTGCCAGCAGTTACTCGATGGGGGATAGCAATCAGCCCCAGCATTTT	CASSYSMGDSNQPQHF
19	TRBV10-2	TRBJ1-2	NA	few	TGCGCCAGCAGTGAGACGGAGGGGGGAAGTGTGGAAGTCCCCTATGGCTACACCTTC	CASSETEGGSVEVPYGYTF
13	TRBV7-6	TRBJ1-1	NA	NA	TGTGCCAGCCGGCCGGAGACCAACACTGAAGCTTTCTTT	CASRPETNTEAFF
15	TRBV6-6	TRBJ2-7	NA	many	TGTGCCAGCAGTCCCCGAGGGGGGGATTCCTACGAGCAGTACTTC	CASSPRGGDSYEQYF
13	TRBV20-1	TRBJ1-1	NA	NA	TGCAGTGCCCCCGTGCGCTTGGGCACTGAAGCTTTCTTT	CSAPVRLGTEAFF
20	TRBV3-1	TRBJ2-6	NA	few	TGTGCCAGCAGCCAACCCGAGGTGTACCCGGGGGCCTCTGGGGCCAACGTCCTGACTTTC	CASSQPEVYPGASGANVLTF
15	TRBV19	TRBJ2-4	NA	NA	TGTGCCAGTAGGCTCTCCGGATATGCCAAAAACATTCAGTACTTC	CASRLSGYAKNIQYF
14	TRBV12-3/TRBV12-4	TRBJ1-1	NA	few	TGTGCCAGCAGACCTCCAGTGGCAAACACTGAAGCTTTCTTT	CASRPPVANTEAFF
11	TRBV12-3/TRBV12-4	TRBJ1-2	NA	NA	TGTGCCAGCAGTTTTTCCGCCGGGCCCACCTTC	CASSFSAGPTF
16	TRBV7-9	TRBJ2-3	TRBD2	NA	TGTGCCAGCAGCTTAAGCCTAGCGGGGCCCACAGATACGCAGTATTTT	CASSLSLAGPTDTQYF
16	TRBV9	TRBJ2-3	TRBD2	NA	TGTGCCAGCAGCGAACCACGGCGGGGGGAGGTAGATACGCAGTATTTT	CASSEPRRGEVDTQYF
15	TRBV6-1	TRBJ2-2	NA	few	TGTGCCAGCACCAAATGGGGGCACAACACCGGGGAGCTGTTTTTT	CASTKWGHNTGELFF
18	TRBV4-1	TRBJ1-4	NA	NA	TGCGCCAGCAGTCCCAAAATCGACAGAACTCTCCCGAATGAAAAACTGTTTTTT	CASSPKIDRTLPNEKLFF
15	TRBV6-6	TRBJ1-4	NA	NA	TGTGCCAGCAGTTACTCGAACCGGATTAATGAAAAACTGTTTTTT	CASSYSNRINEKLFF
14	TRBV9	TRBJ1-5	NA	few	TGTGCCAGCACCCCGTCGGGGGCTGGGCAGCCCCAGCATTTT	CASTPSGAGQPQHF
14	TRBV9	TRBJ2-5	NA	few	TGTGCCAGCAGCGGCGAGACGACTTCTTGGACCCAGTACTTC	CASSGETTSWTQYF
16	TRBV6-5	TRBJ2-2	NA	NA	TGTGCCAGCAGTTACGCCCCCGGCTCGCCCACCGGGGAGCTGTTTTTT	CASSYAPGSPTGELFF
12	TRBV5-1	TRBJ1-1	NA	few	TGCGCCAGCAGCTTGGCCAAAGGGGGGGCTTTCTTT	CASSLAKGGAFF
15	TRBV4-3	TRBJ1-6	NA	NA	TGCGCCAGCAGCCGAAACAGGGCAGGCAATTCACCCCTCCACTTT	CASSRNRAGNSPLHF